The clone carrying this TCR beta chain was picked up many times. Its cognate antigen is unknown. The data derive from a study of neurological immune-mediated disorders. Notes on the study in general: No CDR3 amino acid sequences recurred among expanded clones across subjects, suggesting private repertoires in all groups.

Synthesis of cDNA was accomplished via 5'RACE employing 10-nucleotide random UMIs. Over 170 million TCR-beta sequences (from 15-18 subjects) were yielded by each sequencing run. TCRdb independently ran MiXCR on the 5' RACE reads; one entry per CDR3 protein. Of tens of thousands of distinct CDR3 sequences in the sample, about a sixth were seen once. This TCR derives from a woman aged 40-49 years in good health. The material sequenced was PBMCs.

CDR3 loop: CASSAQVGASNSPLHF. The CDR3 coding sequence is TGTGCCAGCAGCGCCCAGGTGGGGGCTTCAAATTCACCCCTCCACTTT. V usage is TRBV9 and J usage is TRBJ1-6, with D possibly TRBD1 on 6 matching bases. CDR3 length: 16 residues. V lost 3 bases and J lost 7, with 17 bases in between. The germline CDR1 and CDR2 sequences are SGDLS and YYNGEE. The whole variable domain, remainder taken from reference TRBV9 and TRBJ1-6, is DSGVTQTPKHLITATGQRVTLRCSPRSGDLSVYWYQQSLDQGLQFLIQYYNGEERAKGNILERFSAQQFPDLHSELNLSSLELGDSALYFCASSAQVGASNSPLHFGNGTRLTVT.